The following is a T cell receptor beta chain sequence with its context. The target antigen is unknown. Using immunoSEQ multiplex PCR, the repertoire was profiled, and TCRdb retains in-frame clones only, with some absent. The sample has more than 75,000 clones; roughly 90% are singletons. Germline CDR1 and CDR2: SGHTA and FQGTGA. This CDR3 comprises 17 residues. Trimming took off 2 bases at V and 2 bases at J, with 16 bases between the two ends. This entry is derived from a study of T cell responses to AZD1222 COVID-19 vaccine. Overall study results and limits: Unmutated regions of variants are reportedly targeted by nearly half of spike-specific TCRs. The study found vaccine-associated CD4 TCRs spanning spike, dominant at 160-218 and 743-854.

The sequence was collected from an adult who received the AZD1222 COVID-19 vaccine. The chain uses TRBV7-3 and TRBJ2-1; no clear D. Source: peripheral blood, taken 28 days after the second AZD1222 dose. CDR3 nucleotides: TGTGCCAGCAGCTTAGAGGACGGATTAAATCCCTACAATGAGCAGTTCTTC. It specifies CASSLEDGLNPYNEQFF.